This T cell receptor beta chain derives from a study of T cells in Graves' hyperthyroidism and ophthalmopathy. The study, taken as a whole, reports: Also found in blood were most expanded thyroid clonotypes above 0.001.

About this clonotype: Its antigen is unknown.

Inclusion characteristics of ophthalmopathy patients comprised a Clinical Activity Score of at least 3, a NOSPECS grade of at least 4, and duration under 3 months. The CDR3 is made up of 16 amino acids. V was trimmed by 7 bases and J by 0 bases, leaving 16 bases between them. Per the germline V gene, CDR1 is MDHEN and CDR2 is SYDVKM. RNA transcripts provided the source from which TCR beta CDR3 regions were amplified. First-round RT-PCR with HTBI primers amplified the TCR CDR3 region. TCRdb re-called the multiplex PCR reads through MiXCR, storing one row per CDR3 protein. The sample records some 490,000 distinct CDR3 sequences, about 16% being singletons.

The chain joins TRBV28 to TRBJ2-1, with a tentative D call TRBD2 (7 bases). The sequence derives from a woman in her twenties or thirties with Graves' ophthalmopathy. Sequenced material: blood. For the CDR3, the DNA is TGTGCCAGCATCCTAGGGGGGGCTGGCTCCTACAATGAGCAGTTCTTC. Encoded protein: CASILGGAGSYNEQFF.